This entry lists 10 T cell receptor beta chains sequenced from one sample in a study of post-analysis software for immune sequencing data. Findings and caveats of the study: The five TRBV segments detected at higher frequency in patients than in controls included TRBV5-6, TRBV5-1 and TRBV20-1.

The TCR beta cDNA libraries contained unique molecular identifiers. A single record per CDR3 protein comes from TCRdb applying MiXCR to the PCR reads. The table lists 600,000 to 700,000 distinct CDR3 sequences, more than 50% of them singletons, with 10% to 12% in the top ten. Antigen specificity for these receptors is unknown. The source material was blood. The receptors were gathered from a girl under 10 years old with multiple sclerosis.

This clonotype was observed a few times. The chain carries TRBV3-1 and TRBJ2-5; 11 nucleotides agree with TRBD2. V dropped 0 bases and J dropped 4; count of bases not matched to a gene: 7. Germline-derived CDR1 and CDR2 are LGHDT and YNNKEL (reference sequence). The CDR3 is 17 amino acids. CDR3 amino acids: CASSQDTTSGRRETQYF. The CDR3 bases are TGTGCCAGCAGCCAAGATACCACTAGCGGGAGACGAGAGACCCAGTACTTC.

This rearrangement joins TRBV29-1 to TRBJ2-1; TRBD2 might be the D (7 bases). The CDR3 contains 13 residues. Germline CDR1 is SQVTM and CDR2 is ANQGSEA. The V gene lost 5 bases and the J gene lost 8 bases, with 16 bases spanning the gap. In nucleotides, the CDR3 is TGCAGCGTTTACGCGGGGGCCTCCGATGAGCAGTTCTTC. Protein: CSVYAGASDEQFF.

The V gene is TRBV15, the J gene TRBJ2-3; a weak D match, TRBD1 (5 bases). CDR1 is LNHNV and CDR2 is YYDKDF in the germline V gene (reference sequence). V was cut by 0 bases and J by 8 bases, with 18 bases left in between. The CDR3 is 16 residues long. CDR3 in amino acids: CATSRDQGLSGGTQYF. The CDR3 region has the DNA TGTGCCACCAGCAGAGATCAGGGCCTAAGTGGTGGTACGCAGTATTTT.

This clonotype showed up just a few times. V is TRBV11-2 and J is TRBJ2-5; D possibly uses TRBD1 or TRBD2 (5 bases each). Germline CDR1 SGHAT, CDR2 FQNNGV. The CDR3 covers 13 residues. V shed 5 bases and J shed 4 bases, with 11 bases lying between them. CDR3 sequence reads: CASSRAGRETQYF. The CDR3 DNA reads TGTGCCAGCAGCCGGGCAGGGAGAGAGACCCAGTACTTC.

This clonotype was found a few times. The chain is built from TRBV10-3 and TRBJ2-1, with 9 bases lining up with TRBD1. The CDR3 spans 13 residues. The germline gives CDR1 ENHRY, CDR2 SYGVKD. Unmatched junction bases numbered 3, after V lost 6 bases and J lost 6 bases. CDR3 coding DNA: TGTGCCATCAGCGAGGACAGGGGCAATGAGCAGTTCTTC. Protein product: CAISEDRGNEQFF.

J is TRBJ1-6 and V is TRBV5-5, with a tentative D call TRBD1 (5 bases). Germline loops: CDR1 SGHKS, CDR2 YYEKEE (reference sequence). The CDR3 is 14 residues long. V shed 4 bases and J shed 6 bases, with 11 bases lying between them. The CDR3 DNA follows: TGTGCCAGCAGCCCTTGGGGGGTTAATTCACCCCTCCACTTT. Amino acids: CASSPWGVNSPLHF.

This clonotype was detected only a few times. The rearrangement links TRBV20-1 to TRBJ1-5; unclear D gene. The V end was cut by 2 bases, the J end by 0 bases, with 5 bases between. The CDR3 covers 13 residues. Germline V gives CDR1 DFQATT, CDR2 SNEGSKA (reference sequence). CDR3: CSARRDSNQPQHF. Here the CDR3 DNA reads TGCAGTGCTAGAAGGGATAGCAATCAGCCCCAGCATTTT.

This clonotype occurred once. The genes are TRBV5-5 and TRBJ2-7; the D call may be TRBD1 or TRBD2 (5 bases each). The germline V gene encodes CDR1 SGHKS and CDR2 YYEKEE (reference sequence). The V end lost 7 bases, the J end lost 6 bases, and 17 bases lay between the germline ends. The CDR3 has 13 amino acids. The CDR3 is CASRWGSGGEQYF. Here the CDR3 DNA reads TGTGCCAGCCGTTGGGGCAGTGGGGGCGAGCAGTACTTC.

The V gene is TRBV20-1, the J gene TRBJ2-5; the match to TRBD2 covers 8 bases. CDR1 and CDR2 (germline): DFQATT, SNEGSKA (reference sequence). Germline trimming cut 0 bases from V and 10 bases from J; bases unmatched to any gene: 16. CDR3 length: 16 residues. The CDR3 DNA sequence: TGCAGTGCTAGAGATATGAGGGTAGCGCCAGCGGGGGACCAGTACTTC. It codes for CSARDMRVAPAGDQYF.

The rearrangement joins TRBV7-7 to TRBJ2-3; D ambiguous. This CDR3 has 14 amino acids. In germline, CDR1 is SSHAT, CDR2 FNYEAQ (reference sequence). CDR3 residues: CAYTARLDTDTQYF. The CDR3 nucleotides are TGTGCTTATACCGCACGGCTCGACACAGATACGCAGTATTTT.